Listed below are T cell receptor beta chains from one sample, sequenced in a study of shared clonotypes between healthy human individuals. This table comes from immunoSEQ multiplex PCR, and its TCRdb copy is limited to in-frame clones, with some not included. The sample contains about 2.1 million clones, about 92% of which appear only once. The specimen was naive CD8+ T cells from PBMCs. All receptors come from a man in his late teens or twenties in good health. Some clones in this sample may be carry-over from other donors' samples. Each CDR3 is given without its conserved first and last residue. Rows may omit the clone size; those that give it use once, few, many or a size class.

J: TRBJ1-1
size: once
V: TRBV7-3
CDR3: ASSLDRGLPTEAF

J: TRBJ2-3
size: NA
V: TRBV18
CDR3: ASSTRATSTDTQY

J: TRBJ1-5
size: NA
V: TRBV28
CDR3: AGGTENQPQH

J: TRBJ1-5
size: once
V: TRBV28
CDR3: ASSFGSNQPQH

J: TRBJ1-4
size: few
V: TRBV7-9
CDR3: ASNDRGYEKLF

J: TRBJ2-7
size: NA
V: TRBV7-8
CDR3: ASSPPEGAGSDEQY

J: TRBJ2-1
size: NA
V: TRBV28
CDR3: ASSFRTSAYNEQF

J: TRBJ2-7
size: NA
V: TRBV19
CDR3: ASSSSLDNYEQY

J: TRBJ1-5
size: NA
V: TRBV19
CDR3: ASSIVGNQPQH

J: TRBJ2-3
size: NA
V: TRBV5-4
CDR3: ASSLRDRGDTQY

J: TRBJ2-3
size: once
V: TRBV7-2
CDR3: ASRQGAARTDTQY

J: TRBJ2-7
size: NA
V: TRBV27
CDR3: ASSPFALAVQYEQY

J: TRBJ2-7
size: NA
V: TRBV5-1
CDR3: ASSSTSGSYEQY

J: TRBJ2-7
size: once
V: TRBV27
CDR3: ASSLIQGAGEQY

J: TRBJ2-3
size: NA
V: TRBV27
CDR3: ASSEFGDTQY

J: TRBJ1-3
size: NA
V: TRBV27
CDR3: ASSPTGGADTIY

J: TRBJ2-1
size: NA
V: TRBV7-8
CDR3: ASSPLAGVSYNEQF

J: TRBJ1-4
size: NA
V: TRBV27
CDR3: ASSARGREKLF

J: TRBJ2-4
size: NA
V: TRBV15
CDR3: ATSRQVEGKNIQY

J: TRBJ2-2
size: NA
V: TRBV7-3
CDR3: ASSLSRGQDPTGELF

J: TRBJ2-1
size: NA
V: TRBV27
CDR3: ATTRGGGYYNEQF

J: TRBJ2-7
size: NA
V: TRBV6-5
CDR3: ASSFGQGAFYEQY

J: TRBJ1-5
size: NA
V: TRBV6-5
CDR3: ASSHRGGNQPQH

J: TRBJ2-1
size: once
V: TRBV28
CDR3: ASSFGLAGGGNEQF

J: TRBJ2-1
size: NA
V: TRBV2
CDR3: ASSAPGLAGSGEQF

J: TRBJ1-1
size: NA
V: TRBV6-6
CDR3: ASGTGGLWGTEAF

J: TRBJ2-1
size: NA
V: TRBV19
CDR3: ASRTLSYNEQF

J: TRBJ2-1
size: once
V: TRBV4-1
CDR3: ASSQVNPGGEQF

J: TRBJ1-4
size: NA
V: TRBV7-9
CDR3: AIAEGGEKLF

J: TRBJ2-1
size: NA
V: TRBV9
CDR3: ASSATGNHNEQF

J: TRBJ2-7
size: NA
V: TRBV6-1
CDR3: ASSENFRFGGYEQY

J: TRBJ2-1
size: once
V: TRBV4-2
CDR3: ASSQGNVDEQF

J: TRBJ2-1
size: NA
V: TRBV28
CDR3: ASSTNRASTNEQF

J: TRBJ2-1
size: NA
V: TRBV5-8
CDR3: ASSLILGDEQF

J: TRBJ2-1
size: once
V: TRBV19
CDR3: ASYGTGALQTYNEQF

J: TRBJ2-7
size: NA
V: TRBV7-2
CDR3: ASSWTGSYEQY

J: TRBJ2-7
size: NA
V: TRBV4-3
CDR3: ASSQDPTLEEYEQY

J: TRBJ1-5
size: NA
V: TRBV19
CDR3: ASSIDSPQGRGKAQH

J: TRBJ2-7
size: NA
V: TRBV29-1
CDR3: SVWVASSYEQY

J: TRBJ1-1
size: once
V: TRBV5-1
CDR3: ASSLFGGRNTEAF

J: TRBJ2-1
size: NA
V: TRBV7-9
CDR3: ASSPSGASYNEQF

J: TRBJ1-2
size: NA
V: TRBV9
CDR3: ASSEQGEGYGYT

J: TRBJ1-5
size: NA
V: TRBV28
CDR3: ASSIDRGNQPQH

J: TRBJ2-3
size: NA
V: TRBV9
CDR3: ASSVRNADTQY

J: TRBJ2-6
size: NA
V: TRBV19
CDR3: ASSIVVEPSGANVLT

J: TRBJ2-1
size: NA
V: TRBV6-5
CDR3: ASRFREGVAEQF

J: TRBJ1-5
size: few
V: TRBV19
CDR3: ASSMGLPPQH

J: TRBJ2-3
size: NA
V: TRBV7-3
CDR3: ASSPGQHNTDTQY

J: TRBJ2-5
size: NA
V: TRBV27
CDR3: ASRLAGAETQY

J: TRBJ2-2
size: NA
V: TRBV11-3
CDR3: ASSPRSSSGPLSAGELF

J: TRBJ1-4
size: NA
V: TRBV28
CDR3: ASSLNAWTDGFEKLF

J: TRBJ2-2
size: NA
V: TRBV27
CDR3: ASSLSRINTGELF

J: TRBJ2-7
size: NA
V: TRBV28
CDR3: ASCRRTGFNEQY